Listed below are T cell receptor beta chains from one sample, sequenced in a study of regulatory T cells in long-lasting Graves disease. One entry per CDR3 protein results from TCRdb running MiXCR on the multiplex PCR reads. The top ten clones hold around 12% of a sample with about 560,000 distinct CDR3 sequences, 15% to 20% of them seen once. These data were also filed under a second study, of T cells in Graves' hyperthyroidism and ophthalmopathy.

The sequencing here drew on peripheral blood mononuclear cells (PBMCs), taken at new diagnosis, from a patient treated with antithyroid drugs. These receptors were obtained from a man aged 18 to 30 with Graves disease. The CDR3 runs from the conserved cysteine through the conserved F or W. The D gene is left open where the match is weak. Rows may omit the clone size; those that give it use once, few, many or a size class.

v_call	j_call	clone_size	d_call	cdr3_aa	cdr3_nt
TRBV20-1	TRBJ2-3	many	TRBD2	CSARRGGTDTQYF	TGCAGTGCTAGACGGGGGGGCACAGATACGCAGTATTTT
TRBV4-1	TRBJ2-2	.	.	CASSQGLGGELFF	TGCGCCAGCAGCCAAGGACTAGGCGGGGAGCTGTTTTTT
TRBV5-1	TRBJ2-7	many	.	CASSLVPESYEQYF	TGCGCCAGCAGCTTGGTTCCGGAGTCCTACGAGCAGTACTTC
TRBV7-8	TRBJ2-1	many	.	CASSITGRIGVNEQFF	TGTGCCAGCAGCATCACAGGACGGATTGGGGTCAATGAGCAGTTCTTC
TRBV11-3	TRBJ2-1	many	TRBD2	CASSAAGGPNEQFF	TGTGCCAGCAGCGCCGCGGGAGGGCCAAATGAGCAGTTCTTC
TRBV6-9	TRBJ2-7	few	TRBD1	CASSYSGQGTKLLYEQYF	TGTGCCAGCAGTTACTCTGGACAGGGAACGAAATTACTGTACGAGCAGTACTTC
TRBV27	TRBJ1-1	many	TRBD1	CASSFGRGQLGTEAFF	TGTGCCAGCAGTTTTGGCAGGGGGCAGTTGGGAACTGAAGCTTTCTTT
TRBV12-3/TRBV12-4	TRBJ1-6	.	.	CASRTADNSPLHF	TGTGCCAGCAGGACAGCAGATAATTCACCCCTCCACTTT
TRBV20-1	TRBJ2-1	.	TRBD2	CSARDSSGRPPGDEQFF	TGCAGTGCTAGAGATAGTAGCGGGAGACCCCCTGGGGATGAGCAGTTCTTC
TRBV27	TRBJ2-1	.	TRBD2	CASSPSGAGGTYNEQFF	TGTGCCAGCAGTCCCAGCGGAGCGGGAGGGACCTACAATGAGCAGTTCTTC
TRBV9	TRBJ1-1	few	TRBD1	CASSVAPQGAFGTEAFF	TGTGCCAGCAGCGTAGCCCCGCAGGGGGCTTTCGGAACTGAAGCTTTCTTT
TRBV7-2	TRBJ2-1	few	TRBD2	CASSLLAGGGEQFF	TGTGCCAGCAGCTTACTAGCGGGAGGCGGTGAGCAGTTCTTC
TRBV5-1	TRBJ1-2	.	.	CASSLDDRANYGYTF	TGCGCCAGCAGCTTGGACGACAGAGCTAACTATGGCTACACCTTC
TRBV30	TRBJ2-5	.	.	CACGGLSRKETQYF	TGTGCCTGTGGCGGACTATCCAGAAAAGAGACCCAGTACTTC
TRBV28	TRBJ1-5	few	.	CASSSVGQPQHF	TGTGCCAGCAGTTCGGTAGGTCAGCCCCAGCATTTT
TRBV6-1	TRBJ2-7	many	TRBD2	CASSSKQLAGDRWDEQYF	TGTGCCAGCAGCTCTAAGCAACTAGCGGGGGATAGGTGGGACGAGCAGTACTTC
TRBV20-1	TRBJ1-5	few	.	CSASPGHLNQPQHF	TGCAGTGCTTCTCCCGGACACCTAAATCAGCCCCAGCATTTT
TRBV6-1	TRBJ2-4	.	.	CASSEFSRDIQYF	TGTGCCAGCAGTGAATTTAGCAGGGACATTCAGTACTTC
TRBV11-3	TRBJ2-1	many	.	CASSLADHGNEQFF	TGTGCCAGCAGCTTAGCGGACCACGGCAATGAGCAGTTCTTC
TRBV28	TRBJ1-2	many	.	CASSSPSQGIYGYTF	TGTGCCAGCAGCTCCCCGTCACAGGGAATCTATGGCTACACCTTC
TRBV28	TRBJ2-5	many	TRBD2	CASSLFQSELAGGGETQYF	TGTGCCAGCAGTTTATTCCAAAGTGAACTAGCGGGGGGGGGAGAGACCCAGTACTTC
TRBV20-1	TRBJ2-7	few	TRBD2	CSAWSGSLPYEQYF	TGCAGTGCTTGGAGCGGGAGTCTCCCCTACGAGCAGTACTTC
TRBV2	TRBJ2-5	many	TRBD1	CASSDVGQGDQETQYF	TGTGCCAGCAGTGACGTGGGACAGGGTGACCAAGAGACCCAGTACTTC
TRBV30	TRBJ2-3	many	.	CAWSVGDLPNTQYF	TGTGCCTGGAGTGTGGGGGACCTCCCGAATACGCAGTATTTT
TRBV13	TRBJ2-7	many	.	CASTNLNPGGWSEQYF	TGTGCCAGCACCAACCTTAACCCAGGAGGGTGGTCCGAGCAGTACTTC
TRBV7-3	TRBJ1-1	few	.	CASSLVGESTEAFF	TGTGCCAGCAGCCTGGTAGGGGAGAGCACTGAAGCTTTCTTT
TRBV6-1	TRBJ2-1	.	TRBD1	CASSRRRDRFYNEQFF	TGTGCCAGCAGTCGACGCCGGGACAGGTTCTACAATGAGCAGTTCTTC
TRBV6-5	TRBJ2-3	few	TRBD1	CASSYSTDRATDTQYF	TGTGCCAGCAGTTACTCGACCGACAGGGCTACAGATACGCAGTATTTT
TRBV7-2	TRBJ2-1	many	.	CASSPTVGPSSYNEQFF	TGTGCCAGCAGCCCCACAGTGGGGCCCAGCTCCTACAATGAGCAGTTCTTC
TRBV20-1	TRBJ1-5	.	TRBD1	CSAMTGLYDSNQPQHF	TGCAGTGCTATGACAGGGCTATACGATAGCAATCAGCCCCAGCATTTT
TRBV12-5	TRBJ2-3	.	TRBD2	CASGLVSGGRLGTDTQYF	TGTGCTAGTGGTTTGGTATCGGGAGGGCGTTTGGGCACAGATACGCAGTATTTT
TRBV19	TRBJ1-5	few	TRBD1	CASSPRDSRQPQHF	TGTGCCAGTAGTCCGAGGGACAGTCGGCAGCCCCAGCATTTT
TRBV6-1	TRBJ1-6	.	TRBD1	CPSSAQDRANYNSPLHF	TGTCCCAGCAGTGCCCAAGACAGGGCTAACTATAATTCACCCCTCCACTTT
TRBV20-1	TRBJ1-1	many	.	CSAPLSSGLNTEAFF	TGCAGTGCGCCTCTTTCGAGCGGTTTGAACACTGAAGCTTTCTTT
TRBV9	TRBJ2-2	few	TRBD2	CASSVVSLAEINTGELFF	TGTGCCAGCAGCGTAGTATCCCTAGCGGAGATAAACACCGGGGAGCTGTTTTTT
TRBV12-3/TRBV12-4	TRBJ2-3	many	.	CASSRDPRTSTDTQYF	TGTGCCAGCAGCCGGGACCCGAGAACTAGCACAGATACGCAGTATTTT
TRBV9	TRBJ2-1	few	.	CASSVGWGSSYNEQFF	TGTGCCAGCAGCGTAGGGTGGGGTAGCTCCTACAATGAGCAGTTCTTC
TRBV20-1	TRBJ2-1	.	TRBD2	CSASGTSIGEQFF	TGCAGTGCTAGCGGGACTAGTATCGGTGAGCAGTTCTTC
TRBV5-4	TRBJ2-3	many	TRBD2	CASSPKTSGFVDTQYF	TGTGCCAGCAGCCCGAAGACTAGCGGGTTCGTGGATACGCAGTATTTT
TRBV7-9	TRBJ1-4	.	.	CASSPDRGTEKLFF	TGTGCCAGCAGCCCGGACAGAGGAACCGAAAAACTGTTTTTT
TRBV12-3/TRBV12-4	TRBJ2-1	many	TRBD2	CASSSWTSGSQNEQFF	TGTGCCAGCAGCTCTTGGACTAGCGGGAGTCAGAATGAGCAGTTCTTC
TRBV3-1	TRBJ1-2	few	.	CASSPRPGPMDGYTF	TGTGCCAGCAGCCCCCGACCGGGGCCCATGGATGGCTACACCTTC